The 19 T cell receptor beta chains presented below share a single source sample, sequenced in a study of T cells in Graves' hyperthyroidism and ophthalmopathy. The source material, RNA transcripts, was used to amplify TCR beta CDR3 regions. Using the HTBI primer set, a first-round RT-PCR was run on the TCR CDR3. One entry per CDR3 protein results from TCRdb running MiXCR on the multiplex PCR reads. The repertoire consists of about 500,000 distinct CDR3 sequences, with around 50% occurring once and the leading ten covering around two fifths. Input material: peripheral blood or thyroid tissue (not recorded which). The receptors originated from an adult woman with Graves' disease, either hyperthyroidism or ophthalmopathy (not recorded which).

This clonotype occurred a few times. The rearrangement links TRBV7-2 to TRBJ1-2; D is uncertain. Germline V lookup: CDR1 SGHTA, CDR2 FQGNSA. The CDR3 consists of 13 residues. Trimming removed 3 bases at V and 5 bases at J, with 10 bases between. CDR3 loop: CASSLSIPYGYTF. CDR3 sequence (DNA): TGTGCCAGCAGCTTGTCCATACCATATGGCTACACCTTC.

There are many counts of this clonotype. The V call is TRBV10-3, the J call TRBJ2-2; 7 bases fit TRBD1. J lost 6 bases, V lost 6 bases, and 7 bases had no gene match. The CDR3 extends over 14 amino acids. Looked up from germline, CDR1 is ENHRY and CDR2 is SYGVKD. This CDR3 is CAISSTGLAGELFF. In DNA form, the CDR3 reads TGTGCCATCAGCTCGACAGGGCTGGCCGGGGAGCTGTTTTTT.

This rearrangement joins TRBV9 to TRBJ1-2; D is unclear. The CDR3 covers 18 residues. Germline V gives CDR1 SGDLS, CDR2 YYNGEE. The germline V and J ends were trimmed by 3 bases and 6 bases, with 27 bases remaining between them. The CDR3 region has the DNA TGTGCCAGCAGCGCTCACCTCTACGACCGCGGGGTCTTTGATGGCTACACCTTC. Translated: CASSAHLYDRGVFDGYTF.

CDR3 sequence (DNA): TGCGCCAGCAGCCCCTCGACAGGGCAGGGTTCACCCCTCCACTTT. Its translation is CASSPSTGQGSPLHF. This chain links TRBV5-1 with TRBJ1-6; 7 nucleotides line up with TRBD1. The trim removed 4 bases at V and 9 bases at J, leaving 10 bases unmatched. The CDR3 contains 15 residues. CDR1 is SGHRS and CDR2 is YFSETQ in the germline V gene.

V usage is TRBV29-1 and J usage is TRBJ1-1; D call uncertain. Germline assignment: CDR1 SQVTM and CDR2 ANQGSEA. This CDR3 is built from 12 residues. The CDR3 coding sequence is TGCAGTGGCACCGGGAGGGACACTGAAGCTTTCTTT. Its protein product is CSGTGRDTEAFF.

V usage is TRBV7-9 and J usage is TRBJ2-5; D unclear. Trimming shortened V by 8 bases and J by 2 bases, and 12 bases separated the two germline ends. This CDR3 is 13 amino acids long. The V gene's germline CDR1 is SEHNR and CDR2 FQNEAQ (reference sequence). DNA of the CDR3: TGTGCCAGCCTAGGAAAGGCTCAAGAGACCCAGTACTTC. Its protein is CASLGKAQETQYF.

CDR3 loop: CASSVGTGATADSPLHF. For the CDR3, the DNA is TGTGCCAGCAGCGTCGGGACAGGGGCTACGGCAGATTCACCCCTCCACTTT. V is TRBV11-2 and J is TRBJ1-6, with 10 bases fitting TRBD1. Unmatched junction bases numbered 12, after V lost 5 bases and J lost 8 bases. This CDR3 spans 17 amino acids. The germline V gene encodes CDR1 SGHAT and CDR2 FQNNGV.

Written as DNA, the CDR3 is TGTGCCATCAACCCGGGACAGACAAATTCACCCCTCCACTTT. The encoded protein is CAINPGQTNSPLHF. The V and J genes are TRBV10-3 and TRBJ1-6; 7 bases match TRBD1. Germline V gene sequence: CDR1 ENHRY, CDR2 SYGVKD. The trim removed 7 bases at V and 7 bases at J, leaving 7 bases unmatched. The CDR3 length is 14 residues.

V is TRBV20-1 and J is TRBJ1-1; D call uncertain. This CDR3 contains 13 residues. V dropped 1 base and J dropped 2 bases, with 8 bases sitting between them. Germline CDR1 DFQATT, CDR2 SNEGSKA (reference sequence). DNA of the CDR3: TGCAGTGCTAGAGGGGAATTAAACACTGAAGCTTTCTTT. This codes for CSARGELNTEAFF.

The CDR3 nucleotides are TGTGCCAGCAGCGTATACAGGTCGAACACTGAAGCTTTCTTT. This codes for CASSVYRSNTEAFF. V is TRBV7-2 and J is TRBJ1-1; perhaps TRBD1 as D (5 bases). CDR3 length: 14 amino acids. Germline CDR1 is SGHTA and CDR2 is FQGNSA. V lost 5 bases to trimming and J lost 1 base, with 11 bases between them.

The count of this clonotype is one. The chain combines TRBV10-3 with TRBJ2-7; a weak D match, TRBD1 (6 bases). The germline gives CDR1 ENHRY, CDR2 SYGVKD. This CDR3 has 13 residues. CDR3 coding DNA: TGTGCAAAGCGACAGGTTATCTTCCACGAGCAGTACTTC. Encoded protein: CAKRQVIFHEQYF.

The chain recombines TRBV11-2 with TRBJ1-6; D is unresolved. V was clipped by 8 bases and J by 9 bases, with 11 bases between them. This CDR3 has 12 residues. Looked up from germline, CDR1 is SGHAT and CDR2 is FQNNGV. The CDR3 loop is CASQDWGSPLHF. As DNA, the CDR3 is TGTGCCAGCCAAGATTGGGGTTCACCCCTCCACTTT.

This clonotype was detected ten times or more. This chain connects TRBV19 to TRBJ2-5; possibly TRBD1 or TRBD2 for D (5 bases each). The germline V gene encodes CDR1 LNHDA and CDR2 SQIVND (reference sequence). CDR3 size: 13 residues. V was cut by 9 bases and J by 4 bases, with 15 bases left in between. The CDR3 DNA sequence: TGTGCCAGCACTGAGAGGGGCCGAGAGACCCAGTACTTC. Its protein product is CASTERGRETQYF.

This chain joins TRBV24-1 and TRBJ2-5, with 9 bases aligning to TRBD2. Trimming cost V 4 bases and J 2 bases; bases outside gene matches: 4. Per the germline V gene, CDR1 is KGHDR and CDR2 is SFDVKD. The CDR3 runs to 15 residues. The CDR3 region has the DNA TGTGCCACCAGTGAACTTAGCGGGAGACAAGAGACCCAGTACTTC. It specifies CATSELSGRQETQYF.

This clonotype has just one count. This rearrangement joins TRBV7-9 to TRBJ2-7; 7 nucleotides agree with TRBD2. V trimming: 5 bases; J trimming: 3 bases; junction bases outside the gene matches: 10. Per the germline V gene, CDR1 is SEHNR and CDR2 is FQNEAQ (reference sequence). The CDR3 sequence is 15 residues long. CDR3 DNA: TGTGCCAGCAGCGTGGGAGGGGCGACCGGCTACGAGCAGTACTTC. Translation: CASSVGGATGYEQYF.

The V call is TRBV10-3, the J call TRBJ1-5; D not certain. CDR1 and CDR2 (germline): ENHRY, SYGVKD. Deletions cut 7 bases from V and 3 bases from J, with 10 bases between. The CDR3 runs to 13 residues. CDR3 DNA sequence: TGTGCCATCATGGGCACAACCAATCAGCCCCAGCATTTT. This translates into CAIMGTTNQPQHF.

This clonotype was counted between two and nine times. Compared with germline, one end of the junction differs, possibly owing to a read error. The rearrangement links TRBV7-9 to TRBJ2-5; 9 nucleotides agree with TRBD2. The CDR3 runs to 15 residues. CDR1 and CDR2 (germline): SEHNR, FQNEAQ (reference sequence). In DNA, the CDR3 is TGCGCCAGCAGCCAGGGTCTAGCGGGATACGAGACCCAGTACTTC. As protein: CASSQGLAGYETQYF.

This chain uses TRBV2 with TRBJ1-5; D not certain. Per germline, CDR1 SNHLY and CDR2 FYNNEI. The CDR3 spans 13 residues. V lost 6 bases, J lost 4 bases, and 10 bases lay in between. This CDR3 is CASRLGANQPQHF. DNA for the CDR3: TGTGCCAGCAGACTCGGAGCTAATCAGCCCCAGCATTTT.

At least ten counts were recorded for this clonotype. The gene calls are TRBV6-5 and TRBJ1-1, with D maybe TRBD1 (5 bases). Germline CDR1 MNHEY, CDR2 SVGAGI. The V end lost 7 bases, the J end lost 0 bases, and 12 bases lay between the germline ends. This CDR3 spans 14 amino acids. The CDR3 reads CASKLRQMNTEAFF. CDR3 bases: TGTGCCAGCAAGTTGCGACAGATGAACACTGAAGCTTTCTTT.